The clone carrying this T cell receptor (beta chain) occurred once. This record belongs to a study of control samples from healthy donors and cancer patients. This CDR3 is built from 14 residues. With 2 bases removed from V and 6 bases from J, the gap between germline ends came to 13 bases. Germline CDR1 and CDR2: SGHTA and FQGNSA. TCRdb's copy holds only in-frame clones and misses some; the assay was immunoSEQ multiplex PCR. Among 150,000 or so clones listed, approximately 94% were seen once. V usage is TRBV7-2 and J usage is TRBJ1-2; D is perhaps TRBD1 (6 bases). The source is a man aged 40-49 years in good health. Sequencing input: blood. CDR3 region: CASSLNPGAHGYTF. Written as DNA, the CDR3 is TGTGCCAGCAGCTTAAACCCGGGGGCCCATGGCTACACCTTC.